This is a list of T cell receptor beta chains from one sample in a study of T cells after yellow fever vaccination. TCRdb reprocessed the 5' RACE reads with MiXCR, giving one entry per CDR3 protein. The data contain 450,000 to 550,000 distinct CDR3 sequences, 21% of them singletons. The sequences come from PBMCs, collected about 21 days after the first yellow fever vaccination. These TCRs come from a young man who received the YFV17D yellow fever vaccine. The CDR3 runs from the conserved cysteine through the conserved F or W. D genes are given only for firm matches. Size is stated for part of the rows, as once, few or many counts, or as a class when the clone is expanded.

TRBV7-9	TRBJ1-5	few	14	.	CASSLGEAQGPQHF	TGTGCCAGCAGCTTAGGGGAGGCGCAAGGGCCCCAGCATTTT
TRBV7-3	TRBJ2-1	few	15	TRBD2	CASSLGGGSNNEQFF	TGTGCCAGCAGCTTAGGCGGGGGGTCAAACAATGAGCAGTTCTTC
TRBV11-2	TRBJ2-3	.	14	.	CASSLVQVTDTQYF	TGTGCCAGCAGCTTAGTACAGGTCACAGATACGCAGTATTTT
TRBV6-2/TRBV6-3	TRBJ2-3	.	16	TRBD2	CASRLAGAPSTDTQYF	TGTGCCAGCAGGCTAGCGGGGGCCCCTAGCACAGATACGCAGTATTTT
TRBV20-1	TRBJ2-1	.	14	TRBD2	CSALQASGEGEQFF	TGCAGTGCTTTACAGGCTAGCGGGGAGGGTGAGCAGTTCTTC
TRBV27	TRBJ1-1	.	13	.	CASSRGTGTEAFF	TGTGCCAGCAGTCGGGGGACGGGCACTGAAGCTTTCTTT
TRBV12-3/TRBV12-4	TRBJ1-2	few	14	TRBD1	CASSPRQGKYGYTF	TGTGCCAGCAGCCCAAGACAGGGGAAGTATGGCTACACCTTC
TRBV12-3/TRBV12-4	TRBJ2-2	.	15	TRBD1	CASSLQGAVTGELFF	TGTGCCAGCAGTTTACAGGGGGCGGTCACCGGGGAGCTGTTTTTT
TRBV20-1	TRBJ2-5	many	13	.	CSAPRSPRETQYF	TGCAGCGCCCCCCGGAGCCCACGGGAGACCCAGTACTTC
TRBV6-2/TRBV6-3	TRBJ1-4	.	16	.	CASSYSSRTENEKLFF	TGTGCCAGCAGTTACTCGTCAAGGACAGAGAATGAAAAACTGTTTTTT
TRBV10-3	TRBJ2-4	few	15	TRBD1	CAISTGTGTKNIQYF	TGTGCCATCAGCACCGGGACAGGGACCAAAAACATTCAGTACTTC
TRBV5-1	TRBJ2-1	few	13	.	CASSLELHNEQFF	TGCGCCAGCAGCTTGGAACTTCACAATGAGCAGTTCTTC
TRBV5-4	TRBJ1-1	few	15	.	CASSLVPGRATEAFF	TGTGCCAGCAGCTTGGTTCCCGGCAGGGCAACTGAAGCTTTCTTT
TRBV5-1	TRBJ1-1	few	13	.	CASSLDGTSEAFF	TGCGCCAGCAGCTTGGATGGGACTAGTGAAGCTTTCTTT
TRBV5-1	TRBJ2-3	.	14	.	CASSSRQPTDTQYF	TGCGCCAGCAGCTCGAGGCAGCCCACAGATACGCAGTATTTT
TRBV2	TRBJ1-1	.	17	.	CASSHDSVQRFSTEAFF	TGTGCCAGCAGCCATGACAGTGTACAAAGGTTTTCCACTGAAGCTTTCTTT
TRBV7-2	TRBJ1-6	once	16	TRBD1	CASRTSDRVWNSPLHF	TGTGCCAGCAGGACATCGGACAGGGTTTGGAATTCACCCCTCCACTTT
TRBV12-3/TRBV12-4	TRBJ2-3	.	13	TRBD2	CASTPPGAGGQYF	TGTGCCAGCACCCCTCCGGGGGCGGGGGGGCAGTATTTT
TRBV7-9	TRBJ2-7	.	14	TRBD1	CASSAGTGGHEQYF	TGTGCCAGCAGCGCCGGGACAGGGGGGCACGAGCAGTACTTC
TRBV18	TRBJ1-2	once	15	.	CASSPPGAFNYGCTF	TGTGCCAGCTCACCACCGGGAGCCTTTAACTATGGCTGCACCTTC
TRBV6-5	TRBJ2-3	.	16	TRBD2	CASSYWGLTPTDTQYF	TGTGCCAGCAGTTACTGGGGACTAACTCCCACAGATACGCAGTATTTT
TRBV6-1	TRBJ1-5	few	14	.	CASSPPGSNQPQHF	TGTGCCAGCAGTCCGCCGGGAAGCAATCAGCCCCAGCATTTT
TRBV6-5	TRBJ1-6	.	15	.	CASSYSTRHNSPLHF	TGTGCCAGCAGTTACTCGACGAGACATAATTCACCCCTCCACTTT
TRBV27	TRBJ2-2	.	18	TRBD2	CASGPLAGTTYRSGELFF	TGTGCCAGTGGTCCTCTAGCGGGGACCACATATCGCTCCGGGGAGCTGTTTTTT
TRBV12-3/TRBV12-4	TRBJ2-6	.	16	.	CASSLGNPSGANVLTF	TGTGCCAGCAGTTTGGGCAACCCCTCTGGGGCCAACGTCCTGACTTTC
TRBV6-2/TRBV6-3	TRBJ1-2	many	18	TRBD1	CASSYPSRDRGRYYGYTF	TGTGCCAGCAGTTACCCATCCCGGGACAGGGGGCGATACTATGGCTACACCTTC
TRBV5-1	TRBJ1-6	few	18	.	CASSLSQGVGEGNSPLHF	TGCGCCAGCAGCTTGTCACAGGGCGTGGGTGAGGGAAATTCACCCCTCCACTTT
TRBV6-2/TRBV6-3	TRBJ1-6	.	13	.	CASRWWRDSPLHF	TGTGCCAGCAGGTGGTGGAGGGACTCACCCCTCCACTTT
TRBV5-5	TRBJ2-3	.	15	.	CASSLLGHSTDTQYF	TGTGCCAGCAGCTTGTTGGGACACTCCACAGATACGCAGTATTTT
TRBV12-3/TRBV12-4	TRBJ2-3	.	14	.	CASTSRAAEDTQYF	TGTGCCAGCACCTCCCGGGCAGCCGAAGATACGCAGTATTTT
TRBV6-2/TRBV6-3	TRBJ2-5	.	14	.	CASSFGAVQETQYF	TGTGCCAGCAGCTTCGGGGCTGTCCAAGAGACCCAGTACTTC
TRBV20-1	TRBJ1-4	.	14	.	CSARNPRQEEKLFF	TGCAGTGCTAGAAACCCGAGACAGGAGGAAAAACTGTTTTTT
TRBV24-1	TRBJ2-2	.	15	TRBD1	CATSDTRGPTGELFF	TGTGCCACCAGTGATACGAGGGGGCCGACCGGGGAGCTGTTTTTT
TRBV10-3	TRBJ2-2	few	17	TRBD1	CAILKQDRGLDTGELFF	TGTGCCATCCTAAAACAGGACAGGGGGCTCGACACCGGGGAGCTGTTTTTT
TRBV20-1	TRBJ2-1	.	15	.	CSAPPGGAIYNEQFF	TGCAGTGCTCCCCCCGGTGGGGCCATTTACAATGAGCAGTTCTTC
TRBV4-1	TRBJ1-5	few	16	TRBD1	CASSPSTGGWRQPQHF	TGCGCCAGCAGCCCCTCGACAGGGGGCTGGAGACAGCCCCAGCATTTT
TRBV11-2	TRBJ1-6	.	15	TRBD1	CASSPLTGIYPPLHF	TGTGCCAGCAGCCCGTTGACAGGGATCTACCCACCCCTCCACTTT
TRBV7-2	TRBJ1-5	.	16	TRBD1	CASSLQGQGNGQPQHF	TGTGCCAGCAGCCTACAGGGACAGGGGAACGGTCAGCCCCAGCATTTT
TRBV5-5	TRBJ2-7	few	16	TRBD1	CASSLVPGQAPYEQYF	TGTGCCAGCAGCTTGGTGCCGGGACAGGCACCCTACGAGCAGTACTTC
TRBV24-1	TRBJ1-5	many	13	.	CATSGIRGWPQHF	TGTGCCACCAGTGGAATCAGGGGTTGGCCCCAGCATTTT
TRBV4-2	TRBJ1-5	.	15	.	CASSQVPSPGWPQHF	TGTGCCAGCAGCCAAGTCCCCAGCCCCGGGTGGCCCCAGCATTTT
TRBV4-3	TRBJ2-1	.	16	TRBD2	CASSQDGLAAYNEQFF	TGCGCCAGCAGCCAAGATGGCCTAGCGGCGTACAATGAGCAGTTCTTC
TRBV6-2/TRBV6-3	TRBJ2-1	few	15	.	CASSKTGGHRDEQFF	TGTGCCAGCAGTAAGACCGGGGGGCACCGCGATGAGCAGTTCTTC
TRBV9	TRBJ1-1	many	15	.	CASSVGSPGATEAFF	TGTGCCAGCAGCGTAGGCTCGCCGGGGGCCACTGAAGCTTTCTTT